Below, 20 T cell receptor beta chains from the same sample are listed, as sequenced in a study of blood T cells in healthy people across ages. Using a J-beta primer mix together with a sample-barcoded 5' primer, a second PCR was run for roughly 6 to 12 cycles. TCRdb recomputed calls from the 5' RACE reads with MiXCR, one row per CDR3 protein. In the table there are 1.5 million to 2 million distinct CDR3 sequences, 34% of which are singletons. What was sequenced was blood. The receptor source for this set is a young woman in good health.

This clonotype was observed at least ten times. J is TRBJ1-4 and V is TRBV7-2; maybe TRBD1 (5 bases). V dropped 0 bases and J dropped 7 bases, with 21 bases sitting between them. Germline CDR1 is SGHTA and CDR2 is FQGNSA. The CDR3 extends over 18 amino acids. CDR3: CASSLAPFVSVGGEKLFF. The CDR3 coding sequence is TGTGCCAGCAGCTTAGCCCCTTTTGTGTCCGTCGGGGGTGAAAAACTGTTTTTT.

The J gene is TRBJ2-3, the V gene TRBV20-1; TRBD2 matches 8 bases. CDR3 length: 13 residues. J lost 3 bases, V lost 4 bases, and 3 bases had no gene match. In germline, CDR1 is DFQATT, CDR2 SNEGSKA (reference sequence). In nucleotides, the CDR3 is TGCAGTGCTACCAGCGGGGGTACAGATACGCAGTATTTT. Its protein product is CSATSGGTDTQYF.

J is TRBJ2-5 and V is TRBV7-9; 11 bases are a match to TRBD2. The CDR3 consists of 16 residues. Germline V gene data show CDR1 as SEHNR and CDR2 as FQNEAQ (reference sequence). With 4 bases clipped from V and 11 bases from J, the junction kept 15 bases outside the gene matches. This chain's CDR3 is CASSSRLAGSPYEQYF. CDR3 DNA sequence: TGTGCCAGCAGCTCTCGACTAGCGGGGTCCCCTTATGAGCAGTACTTC. The whole variable domain, remainder taken from reference TRBV7-9 and TRBJ2-5, is DTGVSQNPRHKITKRGQNVTFRCDPISEHNRLYWYRQTLGQGPEFLTYFQNEAQLEKSRLLSDRFSAERPKGSFSTLEIQRTEQGDSAMYLCASSSRLAGSPYEQYFGPGTRLLVL.

The chain carries TRBV4-1 and TRBJ2-2; 10 bases line up with TRBD2. The CDR3 consists of 16 residues. V gave up 2 bases and J gave up 6 bases; unmatched junction bases: 6. Germline V gene data show CDR1 as MGHRA and CDR2 as YSYEKL. In DNA form, the CDR3 reads TGCGCCAGCAGCCAAAGCGGGACTAGCGCTTCCGGGGAGCTGTTTTTT. Amino acids: CASSQSGTSASGELFF.

This clonotype was detected a few times. The chain joins TRBV7-3 to TRBJ2-7, with 8 nucleotides matching TRBD1. The V segment lost 5 bases and the J segment 4 bases; nucleotides outside the gene matches: 13. The CDR3 is made up of 16 amino acids. Germline V gene data show CDR1 as SGHTA and CDR2 as FQGTGA. This chain's CDR3 is CASSLGPGRGLYEQYF. DNA of the CDR3: TGTGCCAGCAGCCTGGGCCCGGGCAGGGGGCTTTACGAGCAGTACTTC.

The rearrangement links TRBV6-2 or TRBV6-3 to TRBJ2-1, with 7 positions matching TRBD2. Trimming cost V 1 base and J 8 bases; bases outside gene matches: 8. The CDR3 is made up of 15 amino acids. Germline V gene sequence: CDR1 MNHEY, CDR2 SVGEGT. CDR3 DNA sequence: TGTGCCAGCAGTTACTTGGGGGGGGGATGTTATGAGCAGTTCTTC. It yields the protein CASSYLGGGCYEQFF.

This clonotype was recorded many times. This rearrangement joins TRBV6-2 or TRBV6-3 to TRBJ2-1; 10 bases are shared with TRBD2. The CDR3 totals 14 residues. The junction had 5 bases not matched to a gene; V was cut back by 6 bases and J by 6 bases. Germline V CDR1 and CDR2: MNHEY, SVGEGT. The CDR3 protein is CASRPSGRANEQFF. CDR3 bases: TGTGCCAGCAGACCCAGCGGGAGGGCCAATGAGCAGTTCTTC.

The genes are TRBV6-1 and TRBJ2-2, with TRBD1 matching over 7 bases. The CDR3 has 15 residues. Germline-derived CDR1 and CDR2 are MNHNS and SASEGT. V lost 2 bases, J lost 6 bases, and 6 bases stayed unmatched. The CDR3 loop is CASSENRGVSGELFF. For the CDR3, the DNA is TGTGCCAGCAGTGAAAACAGGGGAGTTTCCGGGGAGCTGTTTTTT.

J is TRBJ2-2 and V is TRBV11-1; D unclear. The germline V gene encodes CDR1 SGHAT and CDR2 FQDESV (reference sequence). The CDR3 runs 13 residues. V shed 5 bases and J shed 4 bases, with 8 bases lying between them. The CDR3 region is CASSPSPTGELFF. The CDR3, as DNA: TGTGCCAGCAGCCCCAGCCCCACCGGGGAGCTGTTTTTT.

In this sample, this clonotype turned up a few times. The CDR3 protein is CASSLAGVTPEQFF. The CDR3 DNA is TGTGCCAGCAGTTTAGCGGGAGTAACCCCTGAGCAGTTCTTC. The chain couples TRBV28 to TRBJ2-1; 7 nucleotides match TRBD2. Per germline, CDR1 MDHEN and CDR2 SYDVKM. V trimming: 2 bases; J trimming: 9 bases; junction bases outside the gene matches: 7. This CDR3 comprises 14 residues.

The gene calls are TRBV27 and TRBJ1-2; D remains ambiguous. The germline V and J ends were trimmed by 0 bases and 4 bases, with 15 bases remaining between them. Germline V gene sequence: CDR1 MNHEY, CDR2 SMNVEV (reference sequence). This CDR3 is 16 amino acids long. The CDR3 region is CASSLSIAGIGYGYTF. The CDR3 DNA sequence: TGTGCCAGCAGTTTATCGATAGCCGGCATAGGCTATGGCTACACCTTC.

This chain joins TRBV3-1 and TRBJ1-2; D is undetermined. Germline V gene lookup returns CDR1 LGHDT and CDR2 YNNKEL (reference sequence). The CDR3 sequence is 15 residues long. Trimming removed 0 bases from V and 4 bases from J, with 12 bases in between. CDR3 loop: CASSQDAQAGYGYTF. CDR3 DNA: TGTGCCAGCAGCCAAGATGCCCAGGCTGGCTATGGCTACACCTTC.

Turning to this clonotype: The junction departs from the called germline gene at one end, perhaps through a read error. V and J are TRBV6-2 or TRBV6-3 and TRBJ2-6; D possibly matches TRBD1 or TRBD2 (6 bases each). The CDR3 has 18 residues. Germline V gives CDR1 MNHEY, CDR2 SVGEGT. This CDR3 reads CASTPWAGGEVGTNVLTF. The CDR3 coding sequence is TGTGCCAGCACCCCATGGGCCGGGGGCGAGGTTGGGACCAACGTCCTGACTTTC.

This sequence joins TRBV4-1 and TRBJ2-5; TRBD2 is a possible D gene (5 bases). The DNA end is more similar to TRBJ2-1, so the J call may be wrong. The CDR3 is made up of 16 amino acids. Germline loops: CDR1 MGHRA, CDR2 YSYEKL. CDR3 nucleotide sequence: TGCGCCAGCAGCCAGTATCCGGGATCGAGACAAGAGACCCAGTTCTTC. Translating it yields CASSQYPGSRQETQFF.

This clonotype appeared a few times. The chain links TRBV5-1 to TRBJ2-2; D is undetermined. V was shortened by 0 bases and J by 0 bases, with 6 bases between the two germline ends. Germline values: CDR1 SGHRS, CDR2 YFSETQ. The CDR3 is made up of 15 amino acids. CDR3 nucleotides: TGCGCCAGCAGCTTGGAAGAAGCGAACACCGGGGAGCTGTTTTTT. Translated, it gives CASSLEEANTGELFF.

In this sample, this clonotype turned up many times. The V call is TRBV4-1, the J call TRBJ2-7; D is perhaps TRBD2 (6 bases). The germline V and J ends were trimmed by 2 bases and 0 bases, with 11 bases remaining between them. This CDR3 comprises 15 residues. The germline gives CDR1 MGHRA, CDR2 YSYEKL. The CDR3 region is CASSQRGEDSYEQYF. The CDR3 DNA reads as TGCGCCAGCAGCCAAAGAGGGGAGGACTCCTACGAGCAGTACTTC.

The gene calls are TRBV19 and TRBJ1-2; D is perhaps TRBD1 (6 bases). The CDR3 sequence is 13 residues long. Germline loops: CDR1 LNHDA, CDR2 SQIVND (reference sequence). Trimming pared 9 bases from V and 5 bases from J, leaving 16 bases between. The CDR3 protein is CASAGQRGYGYTF. CDR3 in DNA: TGTGCCAGCGCCGGACAGAGGGGGTATGGCTACACCTTC. The full variable domain, completed using reference TRBV19 and TRBJ1-2, is DGGITQSPKYLFRKEGQNVTLSCEQNLNHDAMYWYRQDPGQGLRLIYYSQIVNDFQKGDIAEGYSVSREKKESFPLTVTSAQKNPTAFYLCASAGQRGYGYTFGSGTRLTVV.

CDR3 amino acids: CASGGVGNQPQHF. CDR3 nucleotide sequence: TGTGCCAGCGGGGGGGTTGGCAATCAGCCCCAGCATTTT. V and J are TRBV6-5 and TRBJ1-5; D perhaps matches TRBD1 (5 bases). V lost 8 bases, J lost 2 bases, and 10 bases lay in between. Germline values: CDR1 MNHEY, CDR2 SVGAGI. This CDR3 has 13 residues.

This clonotype was observed a handful of times. V is TRBV5-1 and J is TRBJ2-2; D ambiguous. The V end was cut by 7 bases, the J end by 0 bases, with 13 bases between. CDR3 length: 15 amino acids. CDR1 SGHRS and CDR2 YFSETQ come from the germline V gene. The CDR3 loop is CASWALSPNTGELFF. DNA of the CDR3: TGCGCCAGCTGGGCTCTATCCCCGAACACCGGGGAGCTGTTTTTT.

CDR3 DNA sequence: TGTGCCAGCTCACCACCGGTCGGGGTAGGGGCCAACGTCCTGACTTTC. Translating it yields CASSPPVGVGANVLTF. V is TRBV18 and J is TRBJ2-6; TRBD2 is a possible D gene (5 bases). Trimming stripped 0 bases from V and 4 bases from J, with 10 bases between. There are 16 residues in the CDR3. Germline values: CDR1 KGHSH, CDR2 LQKENI.